The rows below give T cell receptor beta chains drawn from one sample of a study of blood T cell repertoires in COVID-19. TCRdb keeps only in-frame clones here, not all; method: immunoSEQ multiplex PCR. In the table there are hundreds of thousands of clones, approximately 88% of which are singletons. The specimen sequenced was peripheral blood. These receptors were taken from a woman aged 45-60 years with COVID-19, enrolled during active disease. The CDR3 runs from the conserved cysteine through the conserved F or W. The order of the fields is D gene, J gene, V gene, clone size, CDR3 protein, CDR3 DNA. The D gene is left open where the match is weak. The size of a clone is reported for some rows only, either as once, few or many, or as a class for expanded clones.

D gene: NA; J gene: TRBJ1-1; V gene: TRBV30; clone size: once; CDR3 protein: CAWSGGPNTEAFF; CDR3 DNA: TGTGCCTGGAGTGGGGGGCCAAACACTGAAGCTTTCTTT
D gene: NA; J gene: TRBJ2-3; V gene: TRBV29-1; clone size: NA; CDR3 protein: CGSGRTDTQYF; CDR3 DNA: TGCGGGTCAGGGCGAACCGATACGCAGTATTTT
D gene: NA; J gene: TRBJ1-4; V gene: TRBV2; clone size: NA; CDR3 protein: CASSDRGRDEKLFF; CDR3 DNA: TGTGCCAGCAGTGACCGGGGGAGGGACGAAAAACTGTTTTTT
D gene: NA; J gene: TRBJ2-7; V gene: TRBV2; clone size: NA; CDR3 protein: CASNLDRTYEQYF; CDR3 DNA: TGTGCCAGCAACTTGGACAGAACTTACGAGCAGTACTTC
D gene: NA; J gene: TRBJ1-2; V gene: TRBV9; clone size: NA; CDR3 protein: CASRLDSYGYTF; CDR3 DNA: TGTGCCAGCAGATTAGACAGCTATGGCTACACCTTC
D gene: NA; J gene: TRBJ1-1; V gene: TRBV9; clone size: NA; CDR3 protein: CASSPDLSTEAFF; CDR3 DNA: TGTGCCAGCAGCCCCGATCTGAGCACTGAAGCTTTCTTT
D gene: NA; J gene: TRBJ1-1; V gene: TRBV3-1/TRBV3-2; clone size: NA; CDR3 protein: CASSPRTLVEAFF; CDR3 DNA: TGTGCCAGCAGCCCTCGCACCCTAGTTGAAGCTTTCTTT
D gene: NA; J gene: TRBJ2-3; V gene: TRBV18; clone size: NA; CDR3 protein: CASSPGVADTQYF; CDR3 DNA: TGTGCCAGCTCACCCGGGGTGGCAGATACGCAGTATTTT
D gene: NA; J gene: TRBJ2-3; V gene: TRBV5-1; clone size: NA; CDR3 protein: CASSSGAGTDTDTQYF; CDR3 DNA: TGCGCCAGCAGCTCTGGTGCGGGGACCGACACAGATACGCAGTATTTT
D gene: TRBD1; J gene: TRBJ1-1; V gene: TRBV11-2; clone size: NA; CDR3 protein: CASSPGGDRKAFF; CDR3 DNA: TGTGCCAGCAGCCCAGGGGGGGACAGGAAAGCTTTCTTT
D gene: NA; J gene: TRBJ1-4; V gene: TRBV6-5; clone size: NA; CDR3 protein: CASMANPNEKLFF; CDR3 DNA: TGTGCCAGCATGGCAAATCCTAATGAAAAACTGTTTTTT
D gene: TRBD2; J gene: TRBJ2-3; V gene: TRBV7-7; clone size: NA; CDR3 protein: CASSLAGAGGSGDTQYF; CDR3 DNA: TGTGCCAGCAGCTTAGCGGGAGCGGGGGGATCGGGAGATACGCAGTATTTT
D gene: NA; J gene: TRBJ1-5; V gene: TRBV5-1; clone size: NA; CDR3 protein: CASSQDGRAQHF; CDR3 DNA: TGCGCCAGCAGCCAGGACGGGCGGGCCCAGCATTTT
D gene: TRBD1; J gene: TRBJ1-3; V gene: TRBV7-8; clone size: NA; CDR3 protein: CASSLVGQGGNTIYF; CDR3 DNA: TGTGCCAGCAGCTTAGTTGGACAGGGTGGAAACACCATATATTTT
D gene: NA; J gene: TRBJ2-3; V gene: TRBV10-1; clone size: NA; CDR3 protein: CASSPGTSTDTQYF; CDR3 DNA: TGCGCCAGCAGTCCGGGGACTAGCACAGATACGCAGTATTTT
D gene: NA; J gene: TRBJ1-5; V gene: TRBV27; clone size: NA; CDR3 protein: CASSLLGAHHQPQHF; CDR3 DNA: TGTGCCAGCAGTTTATTGGGGGCCCATCATCAGCCCCAGCATTTT
D gene: TRBD2; J gene: TRBJ2-2; V gene: TRBV19; clone size: NA; CDR3 protein: CTRGGAGELFF; CDR3 DNA: TGCACTCGGGGGGGCGCCGGGGAGCTGTTTTTT
D gene: TRBD2; J gene: TRBJ2-2; V gene: TRBV3-1/TRBV3-2; clone size: NA; CDR3 protein: CASSQVGGVTGELFF; CDR3 DNA: TGTGCCAGCAGCCAGGTCGGGGGGGTCACCGGGGAGCTGTTTTTT
D gene: NA; J gene: TRBJ1-1; V gene: TRBV30; clone size: few; CDR3 protein: CAWSLVNTEAFF; CDR3 DNA: TGTGCCTGGAGTTTAGTGAACACTGAAGCTTTCTTT
D gene: NA; J gene: TRBJ2-1; V gene: TRBV11-1; clone size: NA; CDR3 protein: CASIGLAGNEQFF; CDR3 DNA: TGTGCCAGCATAGGGCTAGCAGGCAATGAGCAGTTCTTC
D gene: TRBD1; J gene: TRBJ2-7; V gene: TRBV29-1; clone size: NA; CDR3 protein: CSVGLTGAYEQYF; CDR3 DNA: TGCAGCGTCGGGTTAACAGGGGCCTACGAGCAGTACTTC
D gene: TRBD1; J gene: TRBJ2-1; V gene: TRBV7-3; clone size: NA; CDR3 protein: CASSLGTGLSHEQFF; CDR3 DNA: TGTGCCAGCAGCCTTGGGACAGGGCTTTCCCATGAGCAGTTCTTC
D gene: TRBD1; J gene: TRBJ2-3; V gene: TRBV5-1; clone size: once; CDR3 protein: CASSSARPGQGTDTQYF; CDR3 DNA: TGCGCCAGCAGCTCTGCGCGCCCCGGACAGGGGACGGATACGCAGTATTTT
D gene: NA; J gene: TRBJ2-5; V gene: TRBV18; clone size: NA; CDR3 protein: CASSPTWGSQETQYF; CDR3 DNA: TGTGCCAGCTCACCAACATGGGGCAGCCAAGAGACCCAGTACTTC
D gene: NA; J gene: TRBJ1-5; V gene: TRBV12-5; clone size: once; CDR3 protein: CASGLVPGQPQHF; CDR3 DNA: TGTGCTAGTGGTTTGGTCCCAGGTCAGCCCCAGCATTTT
D gene: TRBD1; J gene: TRBJ2-7; V gene: TRBV5-4; clone size: NA; CDR3 protein: CASSLGQGGYEQYF; CDR3 DNA: TGTGCCAGCAGCTTGGGACAGGGGGGCTACGAGCAGTACTTC
D gene: TRBD1; J gene: TRBJ2-2; V gene: TRBV7-9; clone size: NA; CDR3 protein: CASSFLTGGTGELFF; CDR3 DNA: TGTGCCAGCAGCTTCCTGACAGGGGGTACCGGGGAGCTGTTTTTT
D gene: TRBD2; J gene: TRBJ2-3; V gene: TRBV30; clone size: NA; CDR3 protein: CAWSDFVAGGPGTQYF; CDR3 DNA: TGTGCCTGGAGTGACTTCGTGGCGGGGGGGCCTGGTACGCAGTATTTT
D gene: TRBD2; J gene: TRBJ2-3; V gene: TRBV7-9; clone size: once; CDR3 protein: CASSFGGEDTQYF; CDR3 DNA: TGTGCCAGCAGCTTCGGGGGGGAGGATACGCAGTATTTT
D gene: TRBD2; J gene: TRBJ2-3; V gene: TRBV19; clone size: NA; CDR3 protein: CASSDGTSGITDTQYF; CDR3 DNA: TGTGCCAGTAGTGATGGGACTAGCGGGATCACAGATACGCAGTATTTT
D gene: TRBD2; J gene: TRBJ2-7; V gene: TRBV7-9; clone size: NA; CDR3 protein: CASSSPGLAWEQYF; CDR3 DNA: TGTGCCAGCAGCTCCCCGGGACTAGCGTGGGAGCAGTACTTC
D gene: TRBD2; J gene: TRBJ2-1; V gene: TRBV15; clone size: few; CDR3 protein: CATSSERESYNEQFF; CDR3 DNA: TGTGCCACCAGCAGTGAGCGGGAGTCCTACAATGAGCAGTTCTTC
D gene: TRBD1; J gene: TRBJ2-2; V gene: TRBV6-1; clone size: NA; CDR3 protein: CASSDSGGWAGELFF; CDR3 DNA: TGTGCCAGCAGTGATTCAGGGGGCTGGGCCGGGGAGCTGTTTTTT
D gene: TRBD1; J gene: TRBJ1-1; V gene: TRBV5-4; clone size: NA; CDR3 protein: CASGRDRNTEAFF; CDR3 DNA: TGTGCCAGCGGCCGGGACAGGAACACTGAAGCTTTCTTT
D gene: TRBD1; J gene: TRBJ1-4; V gene: TRBV4-1; clone size: NA; CDR3 protein: CASSQPNTGVGEKLFF; CDR3 DNA: TGCGCCAGCAGCCAACCGAATACAGGGGTAGGGGAAAAACTGTTTTTT
D gene: NA; J gene: TRBJ1-2; V gene: TRBV5-5; clone size: NA; CDR3 protein: CASSLGGGGYTF; CDR3 DNA: TGTGCCAGCAGCTTGGGAGGGGGTGGCTACACCTTC
D gene: NA; J gene: TRBJ2-7; V gene: TRBV5-1; clone size: once; CDR3 protein: CASSFEQGAYEQYF; CDR3 DNA: TGCGCCAGCAGTTTCGAACAGGGTGCCTACGAGCAGTACTTC